What follows describes a single TCR beta chain. Antigen: not known. Assay: immunoSEQ multiplex PCR; the TCRdb copy retains only in-frame clones and omits some. This table has 55,000 to 75,000 clones, roughly nine tenths appearing once. The data originate from a study of T cells in localized non-small cell lung cancer. The study's findings and limits: A higher density of T cells in blood coincided with extended overall survival. Adjacent lung held a median about 57 of the top 100 tumor clones.

The V gene's germline CDR1 is KGHSH and CDR2 LQKENI. This CDR3 is built from 15 residues. V shed 4 bases and J shed 6 bases, with 18 bases lying between them. The sequence was collected from a man aged 40-75 years with stage I lung adenocarcinoma. Sequenced material: peripheral blood, taken before any cancer treatment. The chain uses TRBV18 and TRBJ1-1; tentatively, D is TRBD1 (6 bases). The CDR3, as DNA: TGTGCCAGCTCACTCAGGACAGTTGACGTCTCTGAAGCTTTCTTT. Encoded protein: CASSLRTVDVSEAFF.